One sample yielded the 14 T cell receptor beta chains listed below, sequenced in a study of cytomegalovirus exposure and HLA in healthy donors. The PCR employed 60 Vbeta primers together with 13 Jbeta primers. Generated by immunoSEQ multiplex PCR, the TCRdb table keeps only in-frame clones and is missing some. The sample holds 90,000 or so clones, 80% seen once. Sequencing was performed on PBMCs. Receptors were obtained from a man aged 45 to 65 in good health and CMV-seropositive.

This rearrangement joins TRBV5-6 to TRBJ2-7; perhaps TRBD2 as D (5 bases). The germline V gene has CDR1 SGHDT and CDR2 YYEEEE. The CDR3 totals 13 residues. The ends were cut back, 5 bases at V and 6 bases at J, with 15 bases in the middle. The CDR3, as DNA: TGTGCCAGCAGGGGAGAGGTTTGGAGCGAGCAGTACTTC. It is translated as CASRGEVWSEQYF.

This clone has more than one count but fewer than ten. This chain links TRBV21-1 with TRBJ2-7; the table calls TRBD2, which could not be checked here. TRBV21-1 is a pseudogene segment. The CDR3 length is 15 residues. The CDR3 nucleotides read TGTGCCAGCAGCACCGGAACTAGCGGGAGAAGGGAGCAGTACTTC. Translating gives CASSTGTSGRREQYF.

This chain uses TRBV5-1 with TRBJ2-3; 7 positions agree with TRBD2. In germline, CDR1 is SGHRS, CDR2 YFSETQ. CDR3 size: 15 residues. The V gene end was trimmed by 4 bases and the J gene end by 3 bases; junction bases not matched to a gene: 8. DNA of the CDR3: TGCGCCAGCAGCCCCGAATTGCGGGAGACAGATACGCAGTATTTT. Protein product: CASSPELRETDTQYF.

V gene TRBV18 combines with J gene TRBJ2-7; the match to TRBD1 covers 7 bases. The CDR3 consists of 14 residues. Germline V lookup: CDR1 KGHSH, CDR2 LQKENI. V lost 4 bases, J lost 5 bases, and 8 bases stayed unmatched. The CDR3 loop reads CASSLQTGTDEQYF. The CDR3 bases are TGTGCCAGCTCACTGCAGACAGGGACGGACGAGCAGTACTTC.

The CDR3 region is CAISFFSTVAYEQYF. The CDR3 DNA follows: TGTGCCATCAGTTTTTTTTCGACTGTAGCCTACGAGCAGTACTTC. This chain connects TRBV10-3 to TRBJ2-7; D not certain. The CDR3 contains 15 residues. Germline CDR1 ENHRY, CDR2 SYGVKD. Trimming removed 5 bases at V and 2 bases at J, with 16 bases between.

The chain couples TRBV5-6 to TRBJ2-5; 9 bases are shared with TRBD1. This CDR3 has 15 residues. CDR1 SGHDT and CDR2 YYEEEE come from the germline V gene. V gave up 4 bases and J gave up 1 base; unmatched junction bases: 5. CDR3 DNA: TGTGCCAGCAGCAGTTACAGGGGGCCCCAAGAGACCCAGTACTTC. The encoded protein is CASSSYRGPQETQYF.

This clone was recorded only once. J is TRBJ1-6 and V is TRBV27; 9 bases match TRBD1. V lost 1 base, J lost 4 bases, and 2 bases stayed unmatched. Germline V gives CDR1 MNHEY, CDR2 SMNVEV (reference sequence). The CDR3 totals 16 residues. The CDR3 region is CASSLLDRGYNSPLHF. CDR3 DNA: TGTGCCAGCAGTTTATTGGACAGGGGATATAATTCACCCCTCCACTTT.

A note on this clone: A much larger clone is a single base away; this may be a read error. Other DNA variants within this sample encode the same CDR3. This sequence joins TRBV5-4 and TRBJ2-1; D possibly corresponds to TRBD2 (7 bases). V was clipped by 4 bases and J by 6 bases, with 17 bases between them. Per germline, CDR1 SGHNT and CDR2 YYREEE (reference sequence). The CDR3 has 15 residues. The CDR3 region is CASSLGGPRLNEQFF. The CDR3 nucleotides are TGTGCCAGCAGCCTCGGGGGGCCTCGACTCAATGAGCAGTTCTTC.

In this sample, this clone turned up a few times. This sample also contains other DNA sequences that code for the same CDR3. V usage is TRBV5-1 and J usage is TRBJ1-1; possible D gene TRBD1, 6 bases. Germline CDR1 and CDR2: SGHRS and YFSETQ. CDR3 length: 15 residues. V was cut by 0 bases and J by 0 bases, with 9 bases left in between. The DNA of the CDR3 is TGCGCCAGCAGCTTGGGGCAGGGGATGAACACTGAAGCTTTCTTT. This codes for CASSLGQGMNTEAFF.

This clone was seen a handful of times. The chain combines TRBV5-1 with TRBJ2-1; D is unresolved. Trimming cost V 6 bases and J 1 base, with 14 bases left between them. Germline loops: CDR1 SGHRS, CDR2 YFSETQ. The CDR3 has 15 residues. CDR3 protein: CASTWVAESYNEQFF. In DNA form, the CDR3 reads TGCGCCAGCACCTGGGTGGCGGAGTCCTACAATGAGCAGTTCTTC. The whole variable domain, remainder taken from reference TRBV5-1 and TRBJ2-1, is KAGVTQTPRYLIKTRGQQVTLSCSPISGHRSVSWYQQTPGQGLQFLFEYFSETQRNKGNFPGRFSGRQFSNSRSEMNVSTLELGDSALYLCASTWVAESYNEQFFGPGTRLTVL.

The chain recombines TRBV27 with TRBJ1-1, with 8 bases aligning to TRBD1. The germline gives CDR1 MNHEY, CDR2 SMNVEV (reference sequence). The trim removed 6 bases at V and 2 bases at J, leaving 8 bases unmatched. CDR3 length: 15 residues. CDR3 region: CASRSPGGGNTEAFF. CDR3 DNA: TGTGCCAGCAGATCCCCAGGGGGCGGTAACACTGAAGCTTTCTTT.

The gene calls are TRBV11-2 and TRBJ2-7, with D possibly being TRBD1 (6 bases). Looked up from germline, CDR1 is SGHAT and CDR2 is FQNNGV. V dropped 5 bases and J dropped 6 bases, with 14 bases sitting between them. This CDR3 region has 13 residues. DNA for the CDR3: TGTGCCAGCAGCGCCGGGACAATCTCCGAGCAGTACTTC. Its translation: CASSAGTISEQYF.

The chain links TRBV7-2 to TRBJ1-2, with D maybe TRBD1 (5 bases). Trimming took 1 base from V and 7 from J, leaving 13 bases between them. Germline V gives CDR1 SGHTA, CDR2 FQGNSA. The CDR3 runs 14 residues. CDR3 in DNA: TGTGCCAGCAGCTTAGGAGGGAGGGGAGCTGGCTACACCTTC. Amino acid sequence: CASSLGGRGAGYTF.

CDR3 sequence reads: CASSQVWSGQATFYEQYF. The CDR3 nucleotides are TGTGCCAGCAGCCAAGTATGGTCGGGACAGGCAACTTTCTACGAGCAGTACTTC. The chain uses TRBV14 and TRBJ2-7; 8 bases are a match to TRBD1. The V gene end was trimmed by 1 base and the J gene end by 3 bases; junction bases not matched to a gene: 14. The germline gives CDR1 SGHDN, CDR2 FVKESK. The CDR3 is 18 amino acids.